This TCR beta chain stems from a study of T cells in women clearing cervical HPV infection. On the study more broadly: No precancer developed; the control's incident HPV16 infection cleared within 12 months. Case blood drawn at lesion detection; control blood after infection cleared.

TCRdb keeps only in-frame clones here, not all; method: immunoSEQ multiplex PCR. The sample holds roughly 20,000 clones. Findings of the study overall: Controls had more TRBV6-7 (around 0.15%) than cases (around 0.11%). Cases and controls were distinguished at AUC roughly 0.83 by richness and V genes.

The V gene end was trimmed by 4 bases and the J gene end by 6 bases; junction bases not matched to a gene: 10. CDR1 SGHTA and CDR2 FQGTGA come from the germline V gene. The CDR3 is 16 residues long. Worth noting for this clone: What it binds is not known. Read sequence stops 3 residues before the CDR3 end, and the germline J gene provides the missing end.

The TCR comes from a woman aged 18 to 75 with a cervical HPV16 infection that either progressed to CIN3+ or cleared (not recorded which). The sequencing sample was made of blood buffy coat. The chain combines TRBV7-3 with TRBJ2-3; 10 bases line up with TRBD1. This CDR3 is CASSSDRGRRGDTQYF. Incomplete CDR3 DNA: TGTGCCAGCAGCTCCGACAGGGGGCGCAGGGGGGATACG.